Each of the 25 T cell receptor beta chains below was sequenced from the same sample in a study of T cell repertoires in cytomegalovirus infection. What these receptors recognize is not known. TCRdb used MiXCR to reprocess the reads, holding one entry per CDR3 protein. Of 640,000 or so distinct CDR3 sequences listed, around 32% were seen once; the top ten hold 15% to 20%. The specimen was cultured PBMCs, collected from culture after CMV antigen stimulation. Receptors were obtained from a human donor in good health (CMV status not recorded). Some clones in this sample may be carry-over from other donors' samples.

The genes are TRBV28 and TRBJ1-4, with TRBD1 as a possible D gene (6 bases). CDR1 is MDHEN, CDR2 SYDVKM, per germline. V was clipped by 4 bases and J by 10 bases, with 19 bases between them. The CDR3 covers 15 residues. The CDR3 sequence: CASSSPGTQVGKLFF. As DNA, the CDR3 is TGTGCCAGCAGTTCCCCCGGGACACAAGTAGGAAAACTGTTTTTT.

V and J are TRBV6-1 and TRBJ2-3; D remains ambiguous. The CDR3 consists of 15 residues. Trimming cost V 2 bases and J 1 base, with 10 bases left between them. CDR1 is MNHNS and CDR2 is SASEGT in the germline V gene. The CDR3 loop reads CASSETRQRTDTQYF. CDR3 nucleotide sequence: TGTGCCAGCAGTGAAACTCGGCAGCGCACAGATACGCAGTATTTT.

The rearrangement joins TRBV6-2 or TRBV6-3 to TRBJ1-1; D is unclear. The CDR3 covers 15 residues. The V gene lost 2 bases and the J gene lost 1 base, with 11 bases spanning the gap. Germline V CDR1 and CDR2: MNHEY, SVGEGT. CDR3 sequence: CASSYAPRSNTEAFF. The CDR3 nucleotides are TGTGCCAGCAGTTACGCCCCGCGATCGAACACTGAAGCTTTCTTT.

This chain uses TRBV20-1 with TRBJ2-3; D not resolved. The CDR3 extends over 14 amino acids. Trimming shortened V by 6 bases and J by 0 bases, and 13 bases separated the two germline ends. CDR1 is DFQATT and CDR2 is SNEGSKA in the germline V gene (reference sequence). CDR3 sequence: CSAPPRPSTDTQYF. CDR3 nucleotide sequence: TGCAGTGCCCCCCCTAGACCCAGCACAGATACGCAGTATTTT.

This clonotype was picked up many times. The gene calls are TRBV7-2 and TRBJ1-1; 7 bases line up with TRBD1. The CDR3 totals 15 residues. Germline-derived CDR1 and CDR2 are SGHTA and FQGNSA. V lost 1 base to trimming and J lost 6 bases; unmatched junction nucleotides: 8. Written as DNA, the CDR3 is TGTGCCAGCAGCTTAGTGGGGGTTGACAGGGCTGAAGCTTTCTTT. The encoded protein is CASSLVGVDRAEAFF. The full variable domain, with the rest looked up from reference TRBV7-2 and TRBJ1-1, is GAGVSQSPSNKVTEKGKDVELRCDPISGHTALYWYRQSLGQGLEFLIYFQGNSAPDKSGLPSDRFSAERTGGSVSTLTIQRTQQEDSAVYLCASSLVGVDRAEAFFGQGTRLTVV.

This chain connects TRBV7-4 to TRBJ1-1, with unresolved D. This CDR3 comprises 13 residues. Germline V gene sequence: CDR1 SGHVT, CDR2 SQSDAQ. V was trimmed by 5 bases and J by 5 bases, leaving 12 bases between them. In DNA form, the CDR3 reads TGTGCCAGCAGCCAAGGGTGGAGGACTGAAGCTTTCTTT. Translation: CASSQGWRTEAFF.

In DNA, the CDR3 is TGTGCCAGTACCCCATGGTCTAGCGGGGTTAGTGAGCAGTTCTTC. It codes for CASTPWSSGVSEQFF. This chain joins TRBV19 and TRBJ2-1, with 9 bases matching TRBD2. V lost 7 bases and J lost 9; bases outside the gene matches: 13. The CDR3 is made up of 15 amino acids. Germline V lookup: CDR1 LNHDA, CDR2 SQIVND (reference sequence).

This chain links TRBV9 with TRBJ2-1; TRBD2 matches 15 bases. The CDR3 is 17 residues long. With 0 bases clipped from V and 7 bases from J, the junction kept 5 bases outside the gene matches. The germline V gene has CDR1 SGDLS and CDR2 YYNGEE. The CDR3 region has the DNA TGTGCCAGCAGCGTAGGGACTAGCGGGGGGGCCTTAAATGAGCAGTTCTTC. Its protein is CASSVGTSGGALNEQFF.

On this clonotype: This may be a read error: a much more frequent sequence differs by one nucleotide. The CDR3 DNA is TGTGCCAGCAGCCACCGAGGGGCTAGCGTAAAGACCCAGTACTTC. Translating gives CASSHRGASVKTQYF. The rearrangement joins TRBV7-2 to TRBJ2-5; tentative D call: TRBD2 (6 bases). Trimming took 5 bases from V and 6 from J, leaving 19 bases between them. Germline-derived CDR1 and CDR2 are SGHTA and FQGNSA. The CDR3 sequence is 15 residues long.

The table lists this clonotype with a count of one. The chain combines TRBV6-5 with TRBJ1-2; D is unresolved. There are 12 residues in the CDR3. CDR1 MNHEY and CDR2 SVGAGI come from the germline V gene. Deletions cut 5 bases from V and 12 bases from J, with 16 bases between. CDR3 protein: CASSDGDAGHTF. The DNA for the CDR3 is TGTGCCAGCAGTGATGGGGATGCCGGGCACACCTTC.

This chain connects TRBV6-2 or TRBV6-3 to TRBJ2-3; perhaps TRBD1 as D (6 bases). The CDR3 runs 14 residues. Deletions cut 8 bases from V and 0 bases from J, with 12 bases between. Looked up from germline, CDR1 is MNHEY and CDR2 is SVGEGT. The CDR3 DNA reads TGTGCCAGCTCGACAGGCTACAGCACAGATACGCAGTATTTT. Protein: CASSTGYSTDTQYF.

This clonotype turned up a few times. V and J are TRBV6-1 and TRBJ2-7, with D tentatively TRBD2 (6 bases). CDR1 and CDR2 (germline): MNHNS, SASEGT. The CDR3 spans 15 residues. V lost 6 bases and J lost 2, with 17 bases in between. In nucleotides, the CDR3 is TGTGCCAGCAGAGAGAGCCGGGAGTCAGCCTACGAGCAGTACTTC. Protein sequence: CASRESRESAYEQYF.

This clonotype was recorded only once. This chain joins TRBV4-3 and TRBJ2-1, with no clear D. Between the trimmed V and J ends, which lost 4 bases and 1 base, there was a span of 14 bases. The CDR3 has 16 amino acids. Germline V gene sequence: CDR1 LGHNA, CDR2 YSLEER. The CDR3 DNA reads TGCGCCAGCAGCCGAGGTAGGCCCCTGTCCTACAATGAGCAGTTCTTC. Protein product: CASSRGRPLSYNEQFF.

This chain connects TRBV7-2 to TRBJ1-1, with D maybe TRBD1 (6 bases). The CDR3 totals 15 residues. Germline CDR1 is SGHTA and CDR2 is FQGNSA. Trimming removed 7 bases at V and 1 base at J, with 16 bases between. CDR3 DNA: TGTGCCAGCACCGTAGGGGGACCAAGGAACACTGAAGCTTTCTTT. Residues: CASTVGGPRNTEAFF.

This clonotype appeared a few times. CDR3: CASSETSGGLYEQYF. The CDR3 DNA follows: TGTGCCAGCTCAGAGACTAGCGGGGGTCTGTACGAGCAGTACTTC. The chain joins TRBV18 to TRBJ2-7, with 12 positions matching TRBD2. The CDR3 contains 15 residues. Germline assignment: CDR1 KGHSH and CDR2 LQKENI. The ends lost 5 bases at V and 4 bases at J; junction bases unmatched: 6.

The chain links TRBV7-2 to TRBJ1-3, with 7 bases that match TRBD1. The junction had 5 bases not matched to a gene; V was cut back by 2 bases and J by 4 bases. CDR1 SGHTA and CDR2 FQGNSA come from the germline V gene. This CDR3 has 15 residues. The CDR3 spells CASSLTGATGNTIYF. The CDR3 DNA is TGTGCCAGCAGCTTAACAGGGGCCACGGGAAACACCATATATTTT.

This chain uses TRBV27 with TRBJ2-1; a weak D match, TRBD2 (5 bases). CDR1 and CDR2 (germline): MNHEY, SMNVEV (reference sequence). The CDR3 length is 15 residues. Deletions cut 5 bases from V and 3 bases from J, with 14 bases between. The CDR3, as DNA: TGTGCCAGCAGTCCCCCCAAGCGGCACTACAATGAGCAGTTCTTC. Residues: CASSPPKRHYNEQFF.

This chain links TRBV6-2 or TRBV6-3 with TRBJ2-1; TRBD2 is a possible D gene (5 bases). This CDR3 has 14 amino acids. Germline V gene sequence: CDR1 MNHEY, CDR2 SVGEGT. V dropped 2 bases and J dropped 4 bases, with 9 bases sitting between them. The CDR3 DNA is TGTGCCAGCAGTTACCGTAGCGAGTACAATGAGCAGTTCTTC. Translation: CASSYRSEYNEQFF.

This sequence joins TRBV19 and TRBJ2-7, with 8 bases aligning to TRBD1. Losses at the gene ends were 6 bases for V and 6 bases for J; bases not matched to a gene: 13. This CDR3 is built from 15 residues. Germline V gene sequence: CDR1 LNHDA, CDR2 SQIVND (reference sequence). In DNA form, the CDR3 reads TGTGCCAGTAGCACACCGACAGGGGCCGTCTCCGAGCAGTACTTC. Its protein product is CASSTPTGAVSEQYF.

This clonotype appeared a few times. The gene calls are TRBV18 and TRBJ1-6; 10 nucleotides match TRBD1. V lost 2 bases to trimming and J lost 10 bases; unmatched junction nucleotides: 5. The V gene's germline CDR1 is KGHSH and CDR2 LQKENI. The CDR3 is made up of 15 amino acids. As DNA, the CDR3 is TGTGCCAGCTCACCAGCGGGGACAGGGGACTCACCCCTCCACTTT. This gives the protein CASSPAGTGDSPLHF.

This clonotype was counted only a few times. This chain connects TRBV18 to TRBJ2-3, with 7 bases fitting TRBD2. This CDR3 has 14 amino acids. Trimming cost V 2 bases and J 6 bases; bases outside gene matches: 5. CDR1 KGHSH and CDR2 LQKENI come from the germline V gene. CDR3 sequence reads: CASSPTQGGDTQYF. CDR3 in DNA: TGTGCCAGCTCACCAACCCAGGGAGGGGATACGCAGTATTTT.

This clonotype was seen only a few times. V usage is TRBV20-1 and J usage is TRBJ2-1; 9 bases agree with TRBD2. The CDR3 runs to 17 residues. Germline CDR1 is DFQATT and CDR2 is SNEGSKA (reference sequence). Trimming removed 5 bases from V and 3 bases from J; junction bases left unmatched: 14. The CDR3 coding sequence is TGCAGTGCTCTCACTCTAGGCCAAGCGGGGGGCTACAATGAGCAGTTCTTC. Amino acids: CSALTLGQAGGYNEQFF.

The V and J genes are TRBV11-2 and TRBJ2-1, with D perhaps matching TRBD2 (6 bases). The ends were cut back, 4 bases at V and 12 bases at J, with 10 bases in the middle. Germline V gene lookup returns CDR1 SGHAT and CDR2 FQNNGV. The CDR3 consists of 11 residues. Here the CDR3 DNA reads TGTGCCAGCAGCTCCCGGGAGACGCAGTTCTTC. The encoded protein is CASSSRETQFF.

This clonotype was seen a few times. The V call is TRBV12-3 or TRBV12-4, the J call TRBJ2-3; D gene uncertain. This CDR3 spans 14 amino acids. V was pared by 10 bases and J by 2 bases, with 16 bases between. The CDR3 nucleotides are TGTGCCACTAAAAGAACGATTTCCACAGATACGCAGTATTTT. This encodes CATKRTISTDTQYF.

This chain joins TRBV7-9 and TRBJ2-7, with 11 bases aligning to TRBD2. There are 15 residues in the CDR3. Germline values: CDR1 SEHNR, CDR2 FQNEAQ (reference sequence). V was clipped by 4 bases and J by 3 bases; unmatched bases: 5. CDR3 sequence: CASSSPGTSGYEQYF. The CDR3, as DNA: TGTGCCAGCAGCTCACCCGGGACTAGCGGCTACGAGCAGTACTTC.